This TCR beta chain is drawn from a study of CD8 T cells in Susac syndrome. Treatment-naive patients with stable or active relapsing-remitting disease served as multiple sclerosis controls. It was negative isolation that provided the CD8+ and CD4+ T cells, whereas TEMRA cells were enriched by FACS. A word on this clonotype: The antigen is unknown.

Study conclusions and caveats: As acknowledged by the study, its TCR sequencing and HLA analysis included a relatively small number of individuals.

RNA in amounts of roughly 0.45 to 1 ug was reverse transcribed with random hexamers. It was immunoSEQ multiplex PCR that amplified TCR beta CDR3 across 54 Vbeta and 13 Jbeta. TCRdb re-derived calls from the immunoSEQ multiplex PCR reads in MiXCR, one entry per CDR3 protein. The profile shows about 280,000 distinct CDR3 sequences, around 84% of them singletons. Looked up from germline, CDR1 is DFQATT and CDR2 is SNEGSKA (reference sequence). Trimming pared 5 bases from V and 0 bases from J, leaving 14 bases between. This CDR3 is built from 15 residues. This clonotype originated in a human donor with multiple sclerosis. Sequencing was performed on CD8+ T cells from PBMCs. The rearrangement links TRBV20-1 to TRBJ2-1; unclear D gene. The CDR3 loop reads CSAALGPSSYNEQFF. Written as DNA, the CDR3 is TGCAGTGCTGCACTGGGCCCGAGCTCCTACAATGAGCAGTTCTTC.